This T cell receptor beta chain is from a study of beta chain features in type 1 diabetes. Study overall: The study found patients and healthy donors alike in age, gender and cell yields. General observations from the study: Shorter TCRB CDR3s, moderately but significantly so, marked every one of the four CD4+ subsets in Type 1 diabetes patients. Patients showed naive, central memory and Treg TCRB repertoires that appeared more similar than those of healthy donors.

Sorting gave populations that all exceeded 95% purity. Note on this clone: Its antigen is still unknown.

Expressed TCRB transcripts got sequenced, as all isolated RNA was reverse transcribed. Data came from immunoSEQ multiplex PCR; TCRdb stores just in-frame clones and leaves some out. The repertoire holds 300,000 to 350,000 clones, with 14% as singletons. Per germline, CDR1 SGHRS and CDR2 YFSETQ. After removal of 7 bases from V and 7 bases from J, the junction contained 15 bases not matched to a gene. The CDR3 runs 15 residues. This clonotype originated in a man aged 25-45 years in good health. The sequenced material came from central memory CD4+ T cells from blood. V is TRBV5-1 and J is TRBJ2-7; 9 nucleotides match TRBD1. CDR3 region: CASAWAGTGKTEQYF. Here the CDR3 DNA reads TGCGCCAGCGCTTGGGCAGGGACAGGGAAAACTGAGCAGTACTTC.